The 7 T cell receptor beta chains presented below share a single source sample, sequenced in a study of T cells in Graves' hyperthyroidism and ophthalmopathy. Amplification yielded TCR beta CDR3 regions, with RNA transcripts as the source. Primed by the HTBI set, a first-round RT-PCR was run on the TCR CDR3. A single record per CDR3 protein comes from TCRdb applying MiXCR to the multiplex PCR reads. The table shows fewer than 350,000 distinct CDR3 sequences, with approximately 19% occurring only once. Source material: blood. These receptors were taken from a man in his forties or fifties with Graves' ophthalmopathy.

This clonotype has a handful of counts. This chain connects TRBV28 to TRBJ1-2; 9 bases map to TRBD1. V lost 1 base and J lost 3; bases outside the gene matches: 3. The CDR3 loop spans 15 amino acids. Germline values: CDR1 MDHEN, CDR2 SYDVKM. The CDR3 bases are TGTGCCAGCAGTTTATTAACAGGGGGCGACTATGGCTACACCTTC. Translated: CASSLLTGGDYGYTF.

This clonotype was counted at least ten times. This chain joins TRBV3-1 and TRBJ2-1; TRBD1 is a possible D gene (6 bases). In germline, CDR1 is LGHDT, CDR2 YNNKEL (reference sequence). The V and J ends lost 1 base and 4 bases respectively, with 14 bases between them. The CDR3 sequence is 16 residues long. CDR3 in amino acids: CASSQGVGTTYNEQFF. As DNA, the CDR3 is TGTGCCAGCAGCCAAGGAGTGGGGACAACTTACAATGAGCAGTTCTTC.

This clonotype has more than one count but fewer than ten. The chain carries TRBV28 and TRBJ1-5, with D maybe TRBD1 (5 bases). Germline V gene lookup returns CDR1 MDHEN and CDR2 SYDVKM. V was pared by 7 bases and J by 3 bases, with 13 bases between. The CDR3 is 14 amino acids. This CDR3 is CASTQGGFNQPQHF. The CDR3 coding sequence is TGTGCCAGCACCCAGGGTGGGTTCAATCAGCCCCAGCATTTT.

The chain joins TRBV5-1 to TRBJ1-1, with D maybe TRBD1 (6 bases). Trimming pared 4 bases from V and 3 bases from J, leaving 16 bases between. The CDR3 consists of 15 residues. The germline V gene has CDR1 SGHRS and CDR2 YFSETQ. The DNA for the CDR3 is TGCGCCAGCAGCGGAAGTCTGGCAGGGGACACTGAAGCTTTCTTT. Protein product: CASSGSLAGDTEAFF.

This clonotype was counted only a few times. The chain is built from TRBV28 and TRBJ2-1; TRBD1 aligns across 9 bases. V shed 5 bases, J shed 8 bases, and the junction held 10 bases outside the gene matches. Germline V gene data show CDR1 as MDHEN and CDR2 as SYDVKM. This CDR3 comprises 15 residues. In DNA, the CDR3 is TGTGCCAGCAGTCCCGGGACAGGGAATGGGGATGAGCAGTTCTTC. It specifies CASSPGTGNGDEQFF.

The CDR3 here is CAWSAGGRTDTQYF. DNA of the CDR3: TGTGCCTGGAGTGCAGGGGGCCGCACAGATACGCAGTATTTT. This sequence joins TRBV30 and TRBJ2-3; 8 nucleotides match TRBD1. CDR1 is GTSNPN, CDR2 SVGIG, per germline (reference sequence). There are 14 residues in the CDR3. J was trimmed by 1 base and V by 1 base; bases with no gene match: 1. The whole variable domain, remainder taken from reference TRBV30 and TRBJ2-3, is SQTIHQWPATLVQPVGSPLSLECTVEGTSNPNLYWYRQAAGRGLQLLFYSVGIGQISSEVPQNLSASRPQDRQFILSSKKLLLSDSGFYLCAWSAGGRTDTQYFGPGTRLTVL.

This clonotype was observed many times. The gene calls are TRBV27 and TRBJ2-7, with 8 nucleotides matching TRBD2. Trimming cost V 2 bases and J 5 bases; bases outside gene matches: 2. CDR3 length equals 13 residues. CDR1 MNHEY and CDR2 SMNVEV come from the germline V gene (reference sequence). CDR3: CASSLAGGDEQYF. CDR3 nucleotides: TGTGCCAGCAGTTTAGCGGGAGGAGACGAGCAGTACTTC.